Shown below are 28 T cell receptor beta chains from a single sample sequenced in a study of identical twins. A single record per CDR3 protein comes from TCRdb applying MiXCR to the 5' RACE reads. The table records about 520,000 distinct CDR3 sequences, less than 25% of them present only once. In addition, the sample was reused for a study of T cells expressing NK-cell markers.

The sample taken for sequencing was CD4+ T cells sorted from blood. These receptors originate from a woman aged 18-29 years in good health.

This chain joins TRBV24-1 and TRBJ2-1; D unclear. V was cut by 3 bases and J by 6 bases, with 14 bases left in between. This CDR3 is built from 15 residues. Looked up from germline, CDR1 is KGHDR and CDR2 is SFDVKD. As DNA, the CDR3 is TGTGCCACCAGTGATCCGGGCCAATCGGGCAATGAGCAGTTCTTC. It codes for CATSDPGQSGNEQFF.

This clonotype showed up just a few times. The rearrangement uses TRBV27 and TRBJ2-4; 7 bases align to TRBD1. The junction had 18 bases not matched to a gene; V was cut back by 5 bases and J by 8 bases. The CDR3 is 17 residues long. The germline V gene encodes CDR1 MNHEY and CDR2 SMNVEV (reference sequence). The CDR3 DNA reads TGTGCCAGCAGTCCCAGGGCAGGGGGTCCCCTGGGGCACATTCAGTACTTC. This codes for CASSPRAGGPLGHIQYF.

Here the CDR3 reads CASSGREYGTEAFF. Written as DNA, the CDR3 is TGCGCCAGCAGCGGAAGGGAGTATGGCACTGAAGCTTTCTTT. V and J are TRBV5-1 and TRBJ1-1, with unresolved D. Germline V gene data show CDR1 as SGHRS and CDR2 as YFSETQ. The CDR3 consists of 14 residues. The V and J ends lost 4 bases and 4 bases respectively, with 14 bases between them.

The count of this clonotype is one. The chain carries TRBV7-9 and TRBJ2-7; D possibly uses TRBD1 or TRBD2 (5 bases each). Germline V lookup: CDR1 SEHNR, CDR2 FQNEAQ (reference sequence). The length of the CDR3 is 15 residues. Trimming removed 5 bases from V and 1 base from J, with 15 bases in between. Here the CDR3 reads CASSPQGVRSYEQYF. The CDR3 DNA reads TGTGCCAGCAGCCCCCAGGGAGTACGATCCTACGAGCAGTACTTC.

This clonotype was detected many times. CDR3 protein: CASRIDRGPLGTEAFF. CDR3 bases: TGTGCCAGCAGAATCGACAGGGGGCCATTGGGGACTGAAGCTTTCTTT. The genes are TRBV7-9 and TRBJ1-1, with 10 bases aligning to TRBD1. This CDR3 region has 16 residues. Germline V lookup: CDR1 SEHNR, CDR2 FQNEAQ (reference sequence). V shed 6 bases and J 5 bases; nucleotides not matched to a gene: 12. The full variable domain, with the rest looked up from reference TRBV7-9 and TRBJ1-1, is DTGVSQNPRHKITKRGQNVTFRCDPISEHNRLYWYRQTLGQGPEFLTYFQNEAQLEKSRLLSDRFSAERPKGSFSTLEIQRTEQGDSAMYLCASRIDRGPLGTEAFFGQGTRLTVV.

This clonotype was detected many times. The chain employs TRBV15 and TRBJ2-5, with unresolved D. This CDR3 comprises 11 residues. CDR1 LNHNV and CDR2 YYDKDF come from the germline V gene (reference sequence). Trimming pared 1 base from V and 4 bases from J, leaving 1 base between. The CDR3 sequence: CATSRGETQYF. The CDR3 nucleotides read TGTGCCACCAGCAGAGGAGAGACCCAGTACTTC.

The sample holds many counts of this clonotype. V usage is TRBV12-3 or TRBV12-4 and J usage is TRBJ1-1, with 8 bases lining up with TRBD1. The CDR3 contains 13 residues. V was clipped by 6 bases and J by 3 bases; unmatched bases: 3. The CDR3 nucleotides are TGTGCCAGCAGCTTGACAGGGGACACTGAAGCTTTCTTT. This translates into CASSLTGDTEAFF.

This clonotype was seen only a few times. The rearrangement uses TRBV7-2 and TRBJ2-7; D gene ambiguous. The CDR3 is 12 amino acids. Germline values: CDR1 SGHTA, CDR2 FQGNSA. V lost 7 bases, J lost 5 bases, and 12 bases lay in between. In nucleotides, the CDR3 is TGTGCCAGCATGGGATTACGGCACGAGCAGTACTTC. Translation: CASMGLRHEQYF. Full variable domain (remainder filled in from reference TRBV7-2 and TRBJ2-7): GAGVSQSPSNKVTEKGKDVELRCDPISGHTALYWYRQSLGQGLEFLIYFQGNSAPDKSGLPSDRFSAERTGGSVSTLTIQRTQQEDSAVYLCASMGLRHEQYFGPGTRLTVT.

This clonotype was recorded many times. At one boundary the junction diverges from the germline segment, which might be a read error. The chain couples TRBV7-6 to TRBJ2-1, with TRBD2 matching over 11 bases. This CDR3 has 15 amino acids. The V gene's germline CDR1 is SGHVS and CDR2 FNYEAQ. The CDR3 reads CASSLGLAGGDEQFF. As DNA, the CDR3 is TGTGCCAGCAGTTTAGGGCTAGCGGGAGGCGATGAGCAGTTCTTC.

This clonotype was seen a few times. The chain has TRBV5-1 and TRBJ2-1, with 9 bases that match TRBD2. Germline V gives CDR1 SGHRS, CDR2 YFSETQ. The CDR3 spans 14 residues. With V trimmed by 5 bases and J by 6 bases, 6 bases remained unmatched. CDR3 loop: CASSELAGSNEQFF. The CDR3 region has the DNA TGCGCCAGCAGTGAACTAGCGGGCTCCAATGAGCAGTTCTTC. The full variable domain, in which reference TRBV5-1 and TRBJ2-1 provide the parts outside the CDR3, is KAGVTQTPRYLIKTRGQQVTLSCSPISGHRSVSWYQQTPGQGLQFLFEYFSETQRNKGNFPGRFSGRQFSNSRSEMNVSTLELGDSALYLCASSELAGSNEQFFGPGTRLTVL.

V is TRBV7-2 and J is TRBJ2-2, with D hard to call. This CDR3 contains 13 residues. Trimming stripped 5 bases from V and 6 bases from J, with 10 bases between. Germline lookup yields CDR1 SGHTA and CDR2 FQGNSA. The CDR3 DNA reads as TGTGCCAGCAGCGGCCGGCGGTCCGGGGAGCTGTTTTTT. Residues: CASSGRRSGELFF.

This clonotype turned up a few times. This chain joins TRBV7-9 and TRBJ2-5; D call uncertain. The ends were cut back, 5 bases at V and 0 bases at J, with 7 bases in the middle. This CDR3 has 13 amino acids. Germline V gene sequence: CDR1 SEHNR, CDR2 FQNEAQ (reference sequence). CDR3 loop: CASSRLNQETQYF. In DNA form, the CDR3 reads TGTGCCAGCAGCCGACTTAACCAAGAGACCCAGTACTTC.

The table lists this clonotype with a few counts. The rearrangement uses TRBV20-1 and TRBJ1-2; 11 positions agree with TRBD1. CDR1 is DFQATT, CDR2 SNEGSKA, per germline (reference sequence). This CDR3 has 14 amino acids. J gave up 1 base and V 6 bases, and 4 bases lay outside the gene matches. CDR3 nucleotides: TGCAGTGCGCCGGACAGGGGGCATAACTATGGCTACACCTTC. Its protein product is CSAPDRGHNYGYTF.

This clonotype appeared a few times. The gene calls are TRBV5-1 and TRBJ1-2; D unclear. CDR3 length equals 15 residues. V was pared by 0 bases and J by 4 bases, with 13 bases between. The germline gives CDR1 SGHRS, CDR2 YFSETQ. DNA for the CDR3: TGCGCCAGCAGCTTGGGAGGGTCAGAACTCTATGGCTACACCTTC. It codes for CASSLGGSELYGYTF.

The CDR3 loop reads CSAIRTGLRETQYF. The CDR3 coding sequence is TGCAGTGCTATTAGGACAGGGCTAAGGGAGACCCAGTACTTC. The V call is TRBV20-1, the J call TRBJ2-5, with 8 positions matching TRBD1. Germline CDR1 DFQATT, CDR2 SNEGSKA (reference sequence). J gave up 5 bases and V 4 bases, and 9 bases lay outside the gene matches. This CDR3 has 14 residues.

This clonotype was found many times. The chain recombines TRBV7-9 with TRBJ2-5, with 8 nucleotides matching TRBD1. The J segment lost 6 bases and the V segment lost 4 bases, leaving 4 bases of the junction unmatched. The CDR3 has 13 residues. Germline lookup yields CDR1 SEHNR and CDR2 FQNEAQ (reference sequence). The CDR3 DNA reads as TGTGCCAGCAGCTCCCGACAGGGGCAGACCCAGTACTTC. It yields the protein CASSSRQGQTQYF.

The CDR3 bases are TGCAGTGCTAGAGACCGGGGCCCCGAGGATGGCTACACCTTC. Protein product: CSARDRGPEDGYTF. The J gene is TRBJ1-2, the V gene TRBV20-1; possible D gene TRBD1, 5 bases. This CDR3 region has 14 residues. Germline V CDR1 and CDR2: DFQATT, SNEGSKA (reference sequence). V shed 0 bases and J shed 6 bases, with 14 bases lying between them.

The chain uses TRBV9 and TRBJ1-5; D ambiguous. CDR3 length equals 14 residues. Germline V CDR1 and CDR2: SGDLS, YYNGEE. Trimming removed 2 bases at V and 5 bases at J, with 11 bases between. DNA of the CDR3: TGTGCCAGCAGCGTTGCTCAGTTAGATCAGCCCCAGCATTTT. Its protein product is CASSVAQLDQPQHF. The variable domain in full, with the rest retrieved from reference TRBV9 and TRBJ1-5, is DSGVTQTPKHLITATGQRVTLRCSPRSGDLSVYWYQQSLDQGLQFLIQYYNGEERAKGNILERFSAQQFPDLHSELNLSSLELGDSALYFCASSVAQLDQPQHFGDGTRLSIL.

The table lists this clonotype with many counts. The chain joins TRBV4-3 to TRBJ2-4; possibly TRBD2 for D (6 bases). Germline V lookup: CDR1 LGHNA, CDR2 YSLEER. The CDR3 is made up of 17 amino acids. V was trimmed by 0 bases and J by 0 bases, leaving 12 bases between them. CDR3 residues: CASSQELAGLAKNIQYF. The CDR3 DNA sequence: TGCGCCAGCAGCCAAGAACTAGCAGGCCTAGCCAAAAACATTCAGTACTTC.

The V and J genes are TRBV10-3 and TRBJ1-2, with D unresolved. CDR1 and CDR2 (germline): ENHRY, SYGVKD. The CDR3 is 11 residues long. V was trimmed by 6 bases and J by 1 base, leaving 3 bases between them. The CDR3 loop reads CAIRNNYGYTF. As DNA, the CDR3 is TGTGCCATCAGGAATAACTATGGCTACACCTTC.

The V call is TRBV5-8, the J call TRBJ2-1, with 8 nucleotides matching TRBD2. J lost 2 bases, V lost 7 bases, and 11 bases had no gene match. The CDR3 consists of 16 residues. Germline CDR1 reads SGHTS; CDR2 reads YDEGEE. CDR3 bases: TGTGCCAGCGGGTGGGCGGGAGGAGTCACCTACAATGAGCAGTTCTTC. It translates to CASGWAGGVTYNEQFF.

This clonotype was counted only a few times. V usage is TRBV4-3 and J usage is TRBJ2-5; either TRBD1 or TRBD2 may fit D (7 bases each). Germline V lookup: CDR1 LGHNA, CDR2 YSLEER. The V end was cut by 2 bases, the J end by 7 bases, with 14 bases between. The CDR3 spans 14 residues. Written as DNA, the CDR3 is TGCGCCAGCAGCCAAACGGCAGGGGGGGGGACCCAGTACTTC. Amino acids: CASSQTAGGGTQYF.

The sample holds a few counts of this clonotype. The CDR3 is CSVDLGRNYEQYF. Here the CDR3 DNA reads TGCAGCGTTGACTTGGGACGGAACTACGAGCAGTACTTC. The rearrangement joins TRBV29-1 to TRBJ2-7; D tentatively fits TRBD1 or TRBD2 (5 bases each). This CDR3 is 13 amino acids long. The germline V gene has CDR1 SQVTM and CDR2 ANQGSEA. Trimming took off 3 bases at V and 3 bases at J, with 12 bases between the two ends.

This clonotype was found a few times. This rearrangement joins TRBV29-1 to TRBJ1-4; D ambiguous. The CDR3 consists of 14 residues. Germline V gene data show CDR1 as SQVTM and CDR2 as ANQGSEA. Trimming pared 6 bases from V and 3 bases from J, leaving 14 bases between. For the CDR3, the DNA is TGCAGCGTGGCCCCAAGCTCGTCTAATGAAAAACTGTTTTTT. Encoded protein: CSVAPSSSNEKLFF.

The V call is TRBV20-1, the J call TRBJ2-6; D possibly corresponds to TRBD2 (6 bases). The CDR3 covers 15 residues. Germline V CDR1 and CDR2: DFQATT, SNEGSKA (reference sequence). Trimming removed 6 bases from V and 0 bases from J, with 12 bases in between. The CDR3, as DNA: TGCAGTGCGGCGGGGTTTTACTCTGGGGCCAACGTCCTGACTTTC. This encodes CSAAGFYSGANVLTF.

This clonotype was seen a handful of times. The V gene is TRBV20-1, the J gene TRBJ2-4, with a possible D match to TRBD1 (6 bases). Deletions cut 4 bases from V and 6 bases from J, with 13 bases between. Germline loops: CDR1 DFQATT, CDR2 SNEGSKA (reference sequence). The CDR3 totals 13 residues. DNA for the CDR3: TGCAGTGCTACCACAGGGAATGGAAACATTCAGTACTTC. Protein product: CSATTGNGNIQYF.

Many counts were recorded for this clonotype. DNA of the CDR3: TGTGCCATCAGTATTTCCAATGAGCAGTTCTTC. Its protein product is CAISISNEQFF. This chain uses TRBV10-3 with TRBJ2-1; no firm D call. Germline V gives CDR1 ENHRY, CDR2 SYGVKD. V was cut by 5 bases and J by 6 bases, with 5 bases left in between. The CDR3 sequence is 11 residues long.

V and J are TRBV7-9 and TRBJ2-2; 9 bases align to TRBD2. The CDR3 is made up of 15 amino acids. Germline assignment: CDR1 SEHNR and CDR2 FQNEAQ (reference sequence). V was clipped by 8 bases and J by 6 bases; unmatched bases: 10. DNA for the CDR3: TGTGCCAGCCAATTGAGGCGGGAGGGTCCCGGGGAGCTGTTTTTT. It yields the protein CASQLRREGPGELFF.